This entry describes one T cell receptor beta chain. Measured with immunoSEQ multiplex PCR; TCRdb has only the in-frame clones, and not every one. This sample has around 230,000 clones, with roughly 90% found just once. The V end was cut by 6 bases, the J end by 0 bases, with 12 bases between. Germline CDR1 and CDR2: MDHEN and SYDVKM. The CDR3 is 14 residues long. This sample was taken from a study of blood T cell repertoires in COVID-19. Sequencing was carried out using PBMCs or T cells enriched from blood (not recorded which). The V and J genes are TRBV28 and TRBJ2-7; a possible D gene is TRBD2 (5 bases). This receptor was identified in a man between 18 and 29 years old with acute COVID-19. The CDR3 loop is CASSIGLSSYEQYF. The CDR3 DNA reads TGTGCCAGCAGCATCGGACTGAGCTCCTACGAGCAGTACTTC.